The 10 T cell receptor beta chains presented below share a single source sample, sequenced in a study of patients and donors after allogeneic stem cell transplantation. TCRdb re-called the RT-PCR reads with MiXCR, one entry per CDR3 protein. Among more than 850,000 distinct CDR3 sequences listed, roughly 18% were seen once. Source material: blood, either unsorted or a sorted T cell fraction (not recorded which). These receptors were collected from a human donor who was either an allogeneic HSCT recipient or a stem cell or donor lymphocyte infusion donor (not recorded which). It is not recorded whose cells these are; they may come from a transplant donor.

The chain couples TRBV6-2 or TRBV6-3 to TRBJ2-7, with D uncertain. The CDR3 length is 13 residues. The germline V gene encodes CDR1 MNHEY and CDR2 SVGEGT. Trimming removed 5 bases from V and 0 bases from J, with 8 bases in between. The CDR3 DNA follows: TGTGCCAGCAGTGGTAGGACCTCCTACGAGCAGTACTTC. This gives the protein CASSGRTSYEQYF.

CDR3: CSVTLGDGNQPQHF. The CDR3 DNA sequence: TGCAGCGTTACGTTAGGGGATGGGAATCAGCCCCAGCATTTT. The chain joins TRBV29-1 to TRBJ1-5; D possibly corresponds to TRBD1 (5 bases). In germline, CDR1 is SQVTM, CDR2 ANQGSEA. Trimming took off 5 bases at V and 4 bases at J, with 15 bases between the two ends. The CDR3 runs 14 residues.

This sequence joins TRBV7-6 and TRBJ2-6; no definite D call. CDR1 is SGHVS and CDR2 is FNYEAQ in the germline V gene. The CDR3 runs to 17 residues. Trimming took off 10 bases at V and 1 base at J, with 20 bases between the two ends. The CDR3 reads CATMGLKRFSGANVLTF. CDR3 nucleotides: TGTGCCACCATGGGGTTAAAAAGGTTTTCTGGGGCCAACGTCCTGACTTTC.

The table lists this clonotype with many counts. The genes are TRBV12-3 or TRBV12-4 and TRBJ2-1; unclear D gene. V lost 6 bases and J 5 bases, leaving 5 bases between the germline ends. This CDR3 spans 11 amino acids. The CDR3 here is CASSLHNEQFF. CDR3 coding DNA: TGTGCCAGCAGCTTACACAATGAGCAGTTCTTC.

The V gene is TRBV21-1, the J gene TRBJ2-5; the table gives TRBD2 as D, unverified against the DNA. TRBV21-1 is given as a pseudogene. This CDR3 has 18 residues. CDR3 coding DNA: TGTGCCAGCAGCAAGTCCCCTCATAGCGGGGGCTTACAAGAGACCCAGTACTTC. It translates to CASSKSPHSGGLQETQYF.

V and J are TRBV30 and TRBJ2-4, with D unresolved. CDR1 is GTSNPN, CDR2 SVGIG, per germline (reference sequence). V lost 4 bases and J lost 1, with 5 bases in between. CDR3 length: 12 residues. CDR3 amino acids: CAWMVAKNIQYF. Here the CDR3 DNA reads TGTGCCTGGATGGTTGCCAAAAACATTCAGTACTTC.

The table lists this clonotype with many counts. This chain links TRBV20-1 with TRBJ1-5; 8 bases align to TRBD1. The V gene end was trimmed by 0 bases and the J gene end by 1 base; junction bases not matched to a gene: 8. Germline V CDR1 and CDR2: DFQATT, SNEGSKA (reference sequence). This CDR3 spans 17 amino acids. CDR3 sequence reads: CSARDRYRGKSNQPQHF. As DNA, the CDR3 is TGCAGTGCTAGAGATCGGTACAGGGGGAAAAGCAATCAGCCCCAGCATTTT.

The chain employs TRBV7-9 and TRBJ2-2; D gene uncertain. In germline, CDR1 is SEHNR, CDR2 FQNEAQ (reference sequence). This CDR3 region has 14 residues. The ends were cut back, 5 bases at V and 5 bases at J, with 12 bases in the middle. The chain's CDR3 is CASSEKAGTGELFF. DNA for the CDR3: TGTGCCAGCAGCGAAAAAGCAGGAACCGGGGAGCTGTTTTTT.

Only a few counts were recorded for this clonotype. The chain recombines TRBV27 with TRBJ2-4; 9 bases fit TRBD1. This CDR3 is 15 amino acids long. Trimming removed 6 bases from V and 4 bases from J; junction bases left unmatched: 7. Germline CDR1 MNHEY, CDR2 SMNVEV (reference sequence). The CDR3 DNA reads as TGTGCCAGCAGAGAAGGGGGACAGGGTAAAAACATTCAGTACTTC. Translated, it gives CASREGGQGKNIQYF.

The J gene is TRBJ2-7, the V gene TRBV20-1, with a tentative D call TRBD1 (6 bases). The CDR3 is 14 amino acids. Trimming left V 6 bases short and J 2 bases short, with 17 bases between. Per the germline V gene, CDR1 is DFQATT and CDR2 is SNEGSKA (reference sequence). CDR3 sequence (DNA): TGCAGTGCCCGGATTCAGGGGCGGACCTACGAGCAGTACTTC. Translating it yields CSARIQGRTYEQYF.